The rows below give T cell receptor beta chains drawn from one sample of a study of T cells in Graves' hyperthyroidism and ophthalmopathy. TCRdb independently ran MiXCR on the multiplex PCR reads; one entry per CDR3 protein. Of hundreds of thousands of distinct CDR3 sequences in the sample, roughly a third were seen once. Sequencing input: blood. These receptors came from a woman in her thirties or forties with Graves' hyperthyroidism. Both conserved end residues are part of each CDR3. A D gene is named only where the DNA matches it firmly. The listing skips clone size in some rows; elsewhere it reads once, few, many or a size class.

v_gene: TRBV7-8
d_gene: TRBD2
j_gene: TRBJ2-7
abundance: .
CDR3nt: TGTGCCGGGGGACTAGCATCCTACAATGAGCAGTACTTC
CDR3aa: CAGGLASYNEQYF

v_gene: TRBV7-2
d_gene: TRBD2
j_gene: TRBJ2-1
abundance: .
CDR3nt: TGTGCCAGCAGCTTAGCAGCGGGGCTCAATGAGCAGTTCTTC
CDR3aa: CASSLAAGLNEQFF

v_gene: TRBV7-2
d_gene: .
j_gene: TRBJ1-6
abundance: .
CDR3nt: TGTGCCAGCAGCGTTCAGGGCGGAAATTCACCCCTCCACTTT
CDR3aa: CASSVQGGNSPLHF

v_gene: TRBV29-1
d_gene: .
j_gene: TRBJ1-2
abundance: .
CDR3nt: TGCAGCGTTCCTAAACGCTCAGGAGGCTACACCTTC
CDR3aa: CSVPKRSGGYTF

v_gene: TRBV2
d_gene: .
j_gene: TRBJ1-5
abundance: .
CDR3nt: TGTGCCAGCAGTTACCGAAGGTCAAGGGGTCAGCCCCAGCATTTT
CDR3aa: CASSYRRSRGQPQHF

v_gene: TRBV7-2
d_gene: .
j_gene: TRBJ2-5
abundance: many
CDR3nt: TGTGCCAGCAGCTTAGGACGTTCGGAGACCCAGTACTTC
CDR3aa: CASSLGRSETQYF

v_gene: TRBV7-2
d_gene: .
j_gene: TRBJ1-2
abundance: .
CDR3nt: TGCGCCAGCAGCCAAACTCGCCCCTTGGGCTCCCTCCGACCTTATGGCTACACCTTC
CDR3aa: CASSQTRPLGSLRPYGYTF

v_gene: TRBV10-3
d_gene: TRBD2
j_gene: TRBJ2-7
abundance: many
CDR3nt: TGTGCCATCAATTCCGGGACTAGCGTCTCCTACGAGCAGTACTTC
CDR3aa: CAINSGTSVSYEQYF

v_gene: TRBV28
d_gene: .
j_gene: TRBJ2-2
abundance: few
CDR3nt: TGTGCCAGCAGCCGCCCGTGGGACACCGGGGAGCTGTTTTTT
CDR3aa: CASSRPWDTGELFF

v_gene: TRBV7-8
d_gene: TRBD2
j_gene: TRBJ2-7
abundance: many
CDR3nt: TGTGCCAGCAGCGCTACCCCCGGGACTAGCGGGGCCGCAGAGCAGTACTTC
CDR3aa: CASSATPGTSGAAEQYF

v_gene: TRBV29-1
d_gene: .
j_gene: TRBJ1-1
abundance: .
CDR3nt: TGCAGCTCAGATGGGCGTCGAGTTTTGGGCACTGAAGCTTTCTTT
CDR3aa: CSSDGRRVLGTEAFF

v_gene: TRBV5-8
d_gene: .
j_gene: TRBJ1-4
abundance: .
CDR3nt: TGTGCCAGCAGCGACACTTCAACTAATGAAAAACTGTTTTTT
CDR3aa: CASSDTSTNEKLFF

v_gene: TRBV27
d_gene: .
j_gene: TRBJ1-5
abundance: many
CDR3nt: TGTGCCAGCAGTTTATGGGTTAATCAGCCCCAGCATTTT
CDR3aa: CASSLWVNQPQHF

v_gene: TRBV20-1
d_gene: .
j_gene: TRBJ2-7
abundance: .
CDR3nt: TGCAGTGCCCGGGACACCGCCTCCTACGAGCAGTACTTC
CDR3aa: CSARDTASYEQYF

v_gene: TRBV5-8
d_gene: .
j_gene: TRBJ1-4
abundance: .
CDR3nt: TGTGCCAGCAGCTTGGTGGGTCCAACTAATGAAAAACTGTTTTTT
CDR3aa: CASSLVGPTNEKLFF

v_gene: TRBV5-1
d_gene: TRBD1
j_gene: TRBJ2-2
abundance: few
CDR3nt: TGCGCCAGCAGACCGGGACAGGAGAACACCGGGGAGCTGTTTTTT
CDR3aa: CASRPGQENTGELFF

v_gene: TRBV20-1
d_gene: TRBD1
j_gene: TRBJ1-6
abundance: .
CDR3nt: TGCAGTGCTAGAGACCAAGGACAGGGGGTGAATTCACCCCTCCACTTT
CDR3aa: CSARDQGQGVNSPLHF

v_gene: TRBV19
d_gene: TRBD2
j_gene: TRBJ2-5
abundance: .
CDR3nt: TGTGCCAGCGGTACTAGCGGGGGGGCAAATGGAGAGACCCAGTACTTC
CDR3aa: CASGTSGGANGETQYF

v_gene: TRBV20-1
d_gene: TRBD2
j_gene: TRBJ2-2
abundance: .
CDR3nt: TGCAGTGGGGCGGGAGAAGACCCCGGGGAGCTGTTTTTT
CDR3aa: CSGAGEDPGELFF

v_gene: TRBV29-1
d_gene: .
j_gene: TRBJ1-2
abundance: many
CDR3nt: TGCAGCGTTGTAACTGTCAACTATGGCTACACCTTC
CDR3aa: CSVVTVNYGYTF

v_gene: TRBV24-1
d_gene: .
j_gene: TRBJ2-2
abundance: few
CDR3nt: TGTGCCACCAGTGATTTGCAGGGGCCGGGCACCGGGGAGCTGTTTTTT
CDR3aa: CATSDLQGPGTGELFF

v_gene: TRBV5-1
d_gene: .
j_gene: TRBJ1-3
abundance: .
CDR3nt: TGCGCCAGCAGCTTGGAAGGGGGGTACTCTGGAAACACCATATATTTT
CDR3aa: CASSLEGGYSGNTIYF

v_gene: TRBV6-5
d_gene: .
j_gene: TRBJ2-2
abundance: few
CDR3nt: TGTGCCAGCAGTTTAACACAAGGAGGGACCGGGGAGCTGTTTTTT
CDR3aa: CASSLTQGGTGELFF

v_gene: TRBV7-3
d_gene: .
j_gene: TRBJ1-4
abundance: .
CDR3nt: TGTGCCAGCAGCTTAGCGGGCGTGGAGGGGAAAATCGGAAAACTGTTTTTT
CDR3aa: CASSLAGVEGKIGKLFF

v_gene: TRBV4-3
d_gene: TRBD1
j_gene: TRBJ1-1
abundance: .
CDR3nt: TGCGCCAGCAGCCGGAACAGGGGGCGAACTGAAGCTTTCTTT
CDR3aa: CASSRNRGRTEAFF

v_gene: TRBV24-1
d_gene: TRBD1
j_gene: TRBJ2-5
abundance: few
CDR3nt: TGTGCCACCAGTGATTTAAAGGACAGGCTGGAGACCCAGTACTTC
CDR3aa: CATSDLKDRLETQYF

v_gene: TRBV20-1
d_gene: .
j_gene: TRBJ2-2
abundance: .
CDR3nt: TGCAGTGTTCCTACTAACCCAAGACAGGATCTTGGCGGGGAGCTGTTTTTT
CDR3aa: CSVPTNPRQDLGGELFF

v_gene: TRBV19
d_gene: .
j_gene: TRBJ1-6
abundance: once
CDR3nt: TGTGCCAGTAGTAGCTGGGGCGCCAGTTCACCCCTCCACTTT
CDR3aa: CASSSWGASSPLHF

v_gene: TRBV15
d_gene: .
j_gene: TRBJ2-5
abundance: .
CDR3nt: TGTGCCACCAGCAGGGAGAGGCAGGGACTACTAGAGGGGGCCCAGTACTTC
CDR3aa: CATSRERQGLLEGAQYF

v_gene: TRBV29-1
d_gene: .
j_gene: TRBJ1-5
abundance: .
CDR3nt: TGCAGCGTTGAGTGGTTCGGGGATCAGCCCCAGCATTTT
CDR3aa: CSVEWFGDQPQHF

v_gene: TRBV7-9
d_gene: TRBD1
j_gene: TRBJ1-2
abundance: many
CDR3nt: TGTGCCAGCAGCTTACCTAGACAGGGGAAAGCCTATGGCTACACCTTC
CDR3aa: CASSLPRQGKAYGYTF

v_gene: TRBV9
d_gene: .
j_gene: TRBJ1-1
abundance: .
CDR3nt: TGTGCCAGCAGCGCCCGTGGGGCAATGAACACTGAAGCTTCCTTT
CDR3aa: CASSARGAMNTEASF

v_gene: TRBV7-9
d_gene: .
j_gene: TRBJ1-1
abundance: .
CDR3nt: TGTGCCAGCAGCTTAGCGGGACCTCCGGGTGAAGCTTTCTTT
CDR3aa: CASSLAGPPGEAFF

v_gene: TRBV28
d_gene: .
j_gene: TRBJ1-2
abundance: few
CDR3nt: TGTGCCAGCAGTCCCCGGACTGGGGGACGAGAGTATGGCTACACCTTC
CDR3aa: CASSPRTGGREYGYTF

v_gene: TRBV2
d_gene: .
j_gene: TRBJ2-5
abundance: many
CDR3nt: TGTGCCAGCAGCCTTCAAGGGGGGCCGGGAGAGACCCAGTACTTC
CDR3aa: CASSLQGGPGETQYF

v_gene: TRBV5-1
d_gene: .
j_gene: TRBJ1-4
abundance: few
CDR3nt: TGCGCCAGCAGCTTTTCCGTTGGCGGTGAAAAACTGTTTTTT
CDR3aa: CASSFSVGGEKLFF

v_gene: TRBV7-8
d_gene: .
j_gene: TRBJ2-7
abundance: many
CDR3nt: TGTGCCAGCAGCGGGGGCCGCACGCCTACCTACGAGCAGTACTTC
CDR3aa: CASSGGRTPTYEQYF

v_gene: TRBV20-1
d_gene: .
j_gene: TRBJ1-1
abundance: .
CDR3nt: TGCAGTGCTAGGAAGGGAGGGGGCACTGAAGCTTTCTTT
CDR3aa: CSARKGGGTEAFF

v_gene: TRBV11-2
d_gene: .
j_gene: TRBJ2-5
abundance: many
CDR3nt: TGTGCCAGCAGCTTAGACAGGGGTGTCGAGACCCAGTACTTC
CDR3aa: CASSLDRGVETQYF

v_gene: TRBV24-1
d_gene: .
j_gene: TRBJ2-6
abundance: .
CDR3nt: TGTGCCACCAGTAGGCGGGAGGCCAACGTCCTGACTTTC
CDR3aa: CATSRREANVLTF

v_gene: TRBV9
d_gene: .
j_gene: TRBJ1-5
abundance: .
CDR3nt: TGTGCCAGCAGCTTAGGGAGAGGGGACTGGAGGGCTAATCAGCCCCAGCATTTT
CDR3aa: CASSLGRGDWRANQPQHF

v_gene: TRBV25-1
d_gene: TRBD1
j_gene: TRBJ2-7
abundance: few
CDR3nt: TGTGCCAGCAGTGCCCGGGGACAGGGGAGGTACGAGCAGTACTTC
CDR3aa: CASSARGQGRYEQYF

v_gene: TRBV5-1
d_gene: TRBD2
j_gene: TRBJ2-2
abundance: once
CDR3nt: TGCGCCAGCAGCTTGACTAGCGGGGTCACCGGGGAGCTGTTTTTT
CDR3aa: CASSLTSGVTGELFF

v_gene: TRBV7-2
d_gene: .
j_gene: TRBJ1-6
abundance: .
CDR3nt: TGTGCCTTCGTTGCGGGTTTCGGTTCACCCCTCCACTTT
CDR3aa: CAFVAGFGSPLHF

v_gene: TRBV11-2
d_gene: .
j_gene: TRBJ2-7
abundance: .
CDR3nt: TGTGCCAGCAGCGGGGACGGGGGAGGCGAGCAGTACTTC
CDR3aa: CASSGDGGGEQYF

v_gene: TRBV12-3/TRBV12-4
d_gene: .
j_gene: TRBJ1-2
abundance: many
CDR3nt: TGTGCCAGCAGTTTATATGACTATGGCTACACCTTC
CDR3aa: CASSLYDYGYTF

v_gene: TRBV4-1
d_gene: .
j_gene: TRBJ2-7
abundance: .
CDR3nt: TGCGCCAGCAGCCAAGTACGCCTGAACAGGCGACCCTACGAGCAGTACTTC
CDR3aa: CASSQVRLNRRPYEQYF

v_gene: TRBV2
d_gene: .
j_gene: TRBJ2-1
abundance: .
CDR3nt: TGTGCCAGCAGCCTACAGGGGGGGAGTAATGAGCAGTTCTTC
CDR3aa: CASSLQGGSNEQFF

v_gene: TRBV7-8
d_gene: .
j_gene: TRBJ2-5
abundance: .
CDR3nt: TGTGCCAGCCTTCCGGACACTAACCTTGGGACCCAGTACTTC
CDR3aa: CASLPDTNLGTQYF

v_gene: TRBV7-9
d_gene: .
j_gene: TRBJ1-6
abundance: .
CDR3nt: TGTGCCAGCAGCGGGGCGTCCGCGGATTCACCCCTCCACTTT
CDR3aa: CASSGASADSPLHF

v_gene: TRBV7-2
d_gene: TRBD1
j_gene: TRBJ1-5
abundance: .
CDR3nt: TGTGCCAGCAGGCCGACAGGGAGGAGCAATCAGCCCCAGCATTTT
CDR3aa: CASRPTGRSNQPQHF

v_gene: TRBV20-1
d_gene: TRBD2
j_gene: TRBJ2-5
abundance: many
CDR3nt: TGCAGTGCCAAGACTAGCGGGAGGTTAGAGACCCAGTACTTC
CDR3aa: CSAKTSGRLETQYF

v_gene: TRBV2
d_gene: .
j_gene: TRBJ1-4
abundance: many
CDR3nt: TGTGCCACAAAAGAAGGGGCGGATGAAAAACTGTTTTTT
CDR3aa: CATKEGADEKLFF

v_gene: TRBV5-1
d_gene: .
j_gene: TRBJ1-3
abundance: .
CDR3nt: TGCGCCAGCCAGGTCGTCGGCCCTGGAAACACCATATATTTT
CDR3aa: CASQVVGPGNTIYF